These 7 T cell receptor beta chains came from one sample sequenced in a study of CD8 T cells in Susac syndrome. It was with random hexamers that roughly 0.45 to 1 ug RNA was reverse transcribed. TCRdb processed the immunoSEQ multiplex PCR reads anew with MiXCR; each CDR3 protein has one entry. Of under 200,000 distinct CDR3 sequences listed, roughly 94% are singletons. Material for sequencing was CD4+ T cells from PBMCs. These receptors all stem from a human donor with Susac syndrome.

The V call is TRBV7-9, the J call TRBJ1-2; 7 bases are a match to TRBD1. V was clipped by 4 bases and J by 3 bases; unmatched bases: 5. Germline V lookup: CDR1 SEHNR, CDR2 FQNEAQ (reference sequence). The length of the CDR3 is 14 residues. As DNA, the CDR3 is TGTGCCAGCAGCTCTCGAGGGACAGACTATGGCTACACCTTC. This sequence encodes CASSSRGTDYGYTF. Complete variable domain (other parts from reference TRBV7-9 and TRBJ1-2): DTGVSQNPRHKITKRGQNVTFRCDPISEHNRLYWYRQTLGQGPEFLTYFQNEAQLEKSRLLSDRFSAERPKGSFSTLEIQRTEQGDSAMYLCASSSRGTDYGYTFGSGTRLTVV.

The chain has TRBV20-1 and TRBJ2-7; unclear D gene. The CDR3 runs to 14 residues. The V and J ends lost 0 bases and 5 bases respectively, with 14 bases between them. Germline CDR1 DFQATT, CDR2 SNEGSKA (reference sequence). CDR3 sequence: CSARDPLQPNEQYF. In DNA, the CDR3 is TGCAGTGCTAGAGATCCCCTACAACCCAACGAGCAGTACTTC.

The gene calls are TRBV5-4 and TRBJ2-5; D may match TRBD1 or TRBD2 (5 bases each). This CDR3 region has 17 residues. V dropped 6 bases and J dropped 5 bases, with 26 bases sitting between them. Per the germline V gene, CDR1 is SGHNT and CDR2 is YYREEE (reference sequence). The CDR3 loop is CASNPGPTADDDETQYF. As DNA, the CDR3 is TGTGCCAGCAACCCGGGACCAACAGCGGATGACGACGAGACCCAGTACTTC.

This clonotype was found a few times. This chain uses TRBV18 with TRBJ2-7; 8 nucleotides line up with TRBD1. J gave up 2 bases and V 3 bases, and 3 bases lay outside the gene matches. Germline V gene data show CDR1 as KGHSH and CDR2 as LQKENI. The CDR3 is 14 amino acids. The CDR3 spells CASSPGTGPYEQYF. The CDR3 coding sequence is TGTGCCAGCTCACCTGGGACAGGACCCTACGAGCAGTACTTC.

In DNA, the CDR3 is TGTGCCAGCAGCACGACTAGCGGGGCGATCTCCGGAGAGACCCAGTACTTC. Translating it yields CASSTTSGAISGETQYF. V gene TRBV9 combines with J gene TRBJ2-5; the match to TRBD2 covers 11 bases. CDR1 and CDR2 from the germline V gene are SGDLS and YYNGEE. The CDR3 runs 17 residues. Germline trimming cut 4 bases from V and 4 bases from J; bases unmatched to any gene: 12.

The CDR3 is CSARGSGYTEAFF. CDR3 coding DNA: TGCAGTGCTAGAGGTTCAGGGTACACTGAAGCTTTCTTT. The V call is TRBV20-1, the J call TRBJ1-1, with a weak D call TRBD1 (5 bases). The length of the CDR3 is 13 residues. The germline V gene has CDR1 DFQATT and CDR2 SNEGSKA (reference sequence). Trimming took 1 base from V and 3 from J, leaving 9 bases between them.

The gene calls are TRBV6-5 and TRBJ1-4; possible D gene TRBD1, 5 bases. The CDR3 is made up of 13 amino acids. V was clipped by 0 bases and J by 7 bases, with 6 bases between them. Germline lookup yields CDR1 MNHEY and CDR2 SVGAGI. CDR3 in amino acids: CASSYSGTEKLFF. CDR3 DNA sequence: TGTGCCAGCAGTTACTCCGGGACTGAAAAACTGTTTTTT.